This TCR beta chain was obtained from a study of Graves' ophthalmopathy and Graves' hyperthyroidism. This clonotype has ten or more counts. RNA transcripts provided the template for amplifying TCR beta CDR3 regions. Investigators did first-round RT-PCR with HTBI primers, then second-round multiplex PCR. TCRdb redid the calling of the multiplex PCR reads with MiXCR, one entry per CDR3 protein. The data contain hundreds of thousands of distinct CDR3 sequences, 20% to 25% of them singletons. V was clipped by 5 bases and J by 2 bases, with 15 bases between them. Germline V gives CDR1 SEHNR, CDR2 FQNEAQ (reference sequence). The CDR3 is 15 residues long.

The sample taken for sequencing was peripheral blood. The chain combines TRBV7-9 with TRBJ2-5; D is undetermined. This clonotype originated in a woman aged 18-30 years with stable Graves' hyperthyroidism. The CDR3 spells CASSLQASWQETQYF. CDR3 DNA sequence: TGTGCCAGCAGCCTCCAGGCCTCGTGGCAAGAGACCCAGTACTTC.